The 8 T cell receptor beta chains presented below share a single source sample, sequenced in a study of cytomegalovirus exposure and HLA in healthy donors. The primer mix had 60 Vbeta and 13 Jbeta primers. Clones were sequenced by immunoSEQ multiplex PCR, and TCRdb holds only the in-frame ones, with some missing. The sample contains about 100,000 clones, about 70% of which appear only once. The material sequenced was PBMCs. The receptors here all came from a woman aged 40 to 49 in good health and CMV-seronegative.

V and J are TRBV5-1 and TRBJ2-2; D is unclear. The CDR3 extends over 15 amino acids. The V end was cut by 5 bases, the J end by 1 base, with 12 bases between. The germline CDR1 and CDR2 sequences are SGHRS and YFSETQ. The CDR3 nucleotides are TGCGCCAGCAGTCCGTCGGTGATGAACACCGGGGAGCTGTTTTTT. This translates into CASSPSVMNTGELFF.

The chain couples TRBV30 to TRBJ2-7; 8 bases map to TRBD1. After removal of 4 bases from V and 2 bases from J, the junction contained 4 bases not matched to a gene. Germline CDR1 GTSNPN, CDR2 SVGIG (reference sequence). The CDR3 sequence is 13 residues long. The CDR3 sequence is CAWTGGYTYEQYF. The CDR3 DNA follows: TGTGCCTGGACAGGGGGCTATACCTACGAGCAGTACTTC.

The rearrangement links TRBV6-5 to TRBJ2-7; D unresolved. The CDR3 length is 13 residues. Germline CDR1 reads MNHEY; CDR2 reads SVGAGI. V was shortened by 6 bases and J by 0 bases, with 9 bases between the two germline ends. Here the CDR3 DNA reads TGTGCCAGCAGCCGCACCGGCTCCTACGAGCAGTACTTC. This codes for CASSRTGSYEQYF.

This clone was seen more than once but under ten times. The J gene is TRBJ2-2, the V gene TRBV6-5, with 7 bases aligning to TRBD1. V dropped 0 bases and J dropped 7; count of bases not matched to a gene: 5. Germline CDR1 and CDR2: MNHEY and SVGAGI. This CDR3 spans 15 amino acids. The CDR3 loop is CASSYSTGFIGELFF. The CDR3 region has the DNA TGTGCCAGCAGTTACTCGACAGGGTTTATCGGGGAGCTGTTTTTT.

This clone has only a few counts. The chain employs TRBV4-3 and TRBJ2-1; tentatively, D is TRBD1 (8 bases). V was clipped by 6 bases and J by 6 bases, with 18 bases between them. In germline, CDR1 is LGHNA, CDR2 YSLEER. This CDR3 is 15 amino acids long. The CDR3 sequence: CASRVHRGGINEQFF. In nucleotides, the CDR3 is TGCGCCAGCAGGGTTCACAGGGGGGGGATCAATGAGCAGTTCTTC.

The chain couples TRBV19 to TRBJ1-1; 7 positions match TRBD1. CDR3 length: 15 residues. Looked up from germline, CDR1 is LNHDA and CDR2 is SQIVND (reference sequence). The J segment lost 3 bases and the V segment lost 3 bases, leaving 7 bases of the junction unmatched. In DNA form, the CDR3 reads TGTGCCAGTAGTATGCAGGGGGATGGGGACACTGAAGCTTTCTTT. This codes for CASSMQGDGDTEAFF.

The V gene is TRBV5-1, the J gene TRBJ2-5; no clear D. CDR1 SGHRS and CDR2 YFSETQ come from the germline V gene. This CDR3 comprises 14 residues. V dropped 2 bases and J dropped 1 base, with 9 bases sitting between them. The CDR3 here is CASSLLSGQETQYF. Written as DNA, the CDR3 is TGCGCCAGCAGCTTACTCTCAGGCCAAGAGACCCAGTACTTC. The full variable domain, in which reference TRBV5-1 and TRBJ2-5 provide the parts outside the CDR3, is KAGVTQTPRYLIKTRGQQVTLSCSPISGHRSVSWYQQTPGQGLQFLFEYFSETQRNKGNFPGRFSGRQFSNSRSEMNVSTLELGDSALYLCASSLLSGQETQYFGPGTRLLVL.

V is TRBV28 and J is TRBJ2-7; weak D call: TRBD1 (5 bases). The V gene lost 3 bases and the J gene lost 2 bases, with 14 bases spanning the gap. The germline CDR1 and CDR2 sequences are MDHEN and SYDVKM. The length of the CDR3 is 15 residues. CDR3 region: CASSFGTGGPYEQYF. The CDR3 bases are TGTGCCAGCAGTTTTGGTACAGGTGGCCCCTACGAGCAGTACTTC.